The 28 T cell receptor beta chains given below trace back to one sample, sequenced in a study of blood T cell repertoires in COVID-19 (dated by TCRdb to about 2020). Library prep was done by the immunoSEQ multiplex PCR assay. This is the immuneACCESS table as TCRdb keeps it, with only in-frame sequences that have V and J called. A part of the clones is gone; compared with another copy, unresolved V genes explain less than half, and the rest is unexplained. This sample holds about 250,000 clones; roughly 84% were observed only once. Approximately 4.8% of the sample lies in the top ten. The sequencing input was peripheral blood. The receptors were sampled from a man between 45 and 60 years old with active or convalescent COVID-19.

The chain has TRBV19 and TRBJ2-7; D possibly corresponds to TRBD1 (6 bases). The CDR3 is 14 residues long. CDR1 and CDR2 from the germline V gene are LNHDA and SQIVND (reference sequence). The V end lost 5 bases, the J end lost 2 bases, and 13 bases lay between the germline ends. CDR3 nucleotides: TGTGCCAGTAGTTCCCGACAGGCACCCTACGAGCAGTACTTC. Its protein is CASSSRQAPYEQYF.

V usage is TRBV24-1 and J usage is TRBJ2-7; 9 bases are shared with TRBD1. This CDR3 is 12 amino acids long. The V segment lost 8 bases and the J segment 3 bases; nucleotides outside the gene matches: 1. Germline CDR1 KGHDR, CDR2 SFDVKD. The chain's CDR3 is CATMGQGYEQYF. CDR3 DNA: TGTGCCACCATGGGACAGGGCTACGAGCAGTACTTC.

The rearrangement uses TRBV19 and TRBJ1-3; no clear D gene. This CDR3 has 14 residues. The V end lost 5 bases, the J end lost 0 bases, and 8 bases lay between the germline ends. Germline loops: CDR1 LNHDA, CDR2 SQIVND (reference sequence). CDR3 protein: CASSSGSSGNTIYF. In DNA, the CDR3 is TGTGCCAGTAGTTCCGGTAGCTCTGGAAACACCATATATTTT.

CDR3 in DNA: TGTGCCAGCAGCTTGGGGGGGGACGTCCTCAATCAGCCCCAGCATTTT. This gives the protein CASSLGGDVLNQPQHF. The V call is TRBV5-4, the J call TRBJ1-5, with D perhaps matching TRBD1 (5 bases). The ends were cut back, 0 bases at V and 3 bases at J, with 13 bases in the middle. The germline V gene encodes CDR1 SGHNT and CDR2 YYREEE (reference sequence). The CDR3 is made up of 16 amino acids.

This chain connects TRBV11-2 to TRBJ2-5; a possible D gene is TRBD2 (6 bases). This CDR3 contains 13 residues. Germline V gene sequence: CDR1 SGHAT, CDR2 FQNNGV. Trimming left V 5 bases short and J 5 bases short, with 12 bases between. CDR3 protein: CASSLRRAETQYF. For the CDR3, the DNA is TGTGCCAGCAGCCTACGGAGGGCCGAGACCCAGTACTTC.

The gene calls are TRBV23-1 and TRBJ1-6, with 8 bases aligning to TRBD1. TRBV23-1 is assigned to the ORF class and has an uncertain function. J was trimmed by 4 bases and V by 7 bases; bases with no gene match: 6. The CDR3 is 15 residues long. The CDR3 region is CASIPGQAYNSPLHF. CDR3 bases: TGCGCCAGCATCCCGGGACAGGCGTATAATTCACCCCTCCACTTT.

A word on this clone: The identical CDR3 is also encoded by other nucleotide sequences in the sample. J is TRBJ2-5 and V is TRBV6-5; D perhaps matches TRBD1 (5 bases). The CDR3 has 14 residues. V lost 7 bases to trimming and J lost 2 bases, with 14 bases between them. CDR1 and CDR2 from the germline V gene are MNHEY and SVGAGI. As DNA, the CDR3 is TGTGCCAGCAATAGAGACAGAGCTCAAGAGACCCAGTACTTC. Translated, it gives CASNRDRAQETQYF.

In nucleotides, the CDR3 is TGTGCCAGCTCACTGGAGGCGGGGGTAAGCACAGATACGCAGTATTTT. Protein sequence: CASSLEAGVSTDTQYF. The chain recombines TRBV18 with TRBJ2-3, with TRBD2 identical over 7 bases. The germline V gene encodes CDR1 KGHSH and CDR2 LQKENI. The CDR3 length is 16 residues. With 4 bases clipped from V and 0 bases from J, the junction kept 7 bases outside the gene matches. Full variable domain (outside the CDR3, taken from reference TRBV18 and TRBJ2-3): NAGVMQNPRHLVRRRGQEARLRCSPMKGHSHVYWYRQLPEEGLKFMVYLQKENIIDESGMPKERFSAEFPKEGPSILRIQQVVRGDSAAYFCASSLEAGVSTDTQYFGPGTRLTVL.

V and J are TRBV6-5 and TRBJ1-1; 8 bases fit TRBD1. There are 14 residues in the CDR3. V was clipped by 7 bases and J by 1 base; unmatched bases: 5. Germline CDR1 is MNHEY and CDR2 is SVGAGI. CDR3 DNA sequence: TGTGCCAGCACTTTCCAGGGGGCGAACACTGAAGCTTTCTTT. The encoded protein is CASTFQGANTEAFF.

The chain links TRBV2 to TRBJ1-3, with no clear D. Germline loops: CDR1 SNHLY, CDR2 FYNNEI. The CDR3 covers 14 residues. Deletions cut 6 bases from V and 2 bases from J, with 11 bases between. The CDR3 region has the DNA TGTGCCAGCAGGATTACAGCAACTGGAAACACCATATATTTT. Translation gives CASRITATGNTIYF.

V usage is TRBV10-3 and J usage is TRBJ2-3; 10 bases are a match to TRBD1. The CDR3 totals 15 residues. CDR1 is ENHRY, CDR2 SYGVKD, per germline. Unmatched junction bases numbered 3, after V lost 3 bases and J lost 3 bases. Here the CDR3 DNA reads TGTGCCATCAGTGAAGGGGGACAGGGGACAGATACGCAGTATTTT. It is translated as CAISEGGQGTDTQYF.

V and J are TRBV19 and TRBJ2-5; D perhaps matches TRBD2 (5 bases). Trimming took 1 base from V and 4 from J, leaving 10 bases between them. Germline V lookup: CDR1 LNHDA, CDR2 SQIVND (reference sequence). This CDR3 has 14 amino acids. CDR3 sequence (DNA): TGTGCCAGTAGTATAGGTAACCGGGGAGAGACCCAGTACTTC. This translates into CASSIGNRGETQYF.

V is TRBV28 and J is TRBJ1-2; no reliable D call. The CDR3 has 11 residues. Trimming stripped 7 bases from V and 8 bases from J, with 11 bases between. The germline V gene encodes CDR1 MDHEN and CDR2 SYDVKM. The CDR3 is CASNSGPGYTF. The CDR3 region has the DNA TGTGCCAGCAACAGTGGTCCCGGCTACACCTTC.

This chain uses TRBV13 with TRBJ1-1, with 10 nucleotides matching TRBD1. Per germline, CDR1 PRHDT and CDR2 FYEKMQ (reference sequence). This CDR3 has 17 residues. V gave up 3 bases and J gave up 6 bases; unmatched junction bases: 13. The CDR3 loop is CASSFRGQGLSGAEAFF. CDR3 sequence (DNA): TGTGCCAGCAGCTTTCGGGGACAGGGGCTTTCAGGCGCTGAAGCTTTCTTT.

This clone was seen just once. The chain uses TRBV11-1 and TRBJ2-1; TRBD1 might be the D (5 bases). This CDR3 has 15 residues. Per the germline V gene, CDR1 is SGHAT and CDR2 is FQDESV (reference sequence). V lost 2 bases to trimming and J lost 6 bases, with 14 bases between them. In nucleotides, the CDR3 is TGTGCCAGCAGCTTAACAGCCGACAGCTTCAATGAGCAGTTCTTC. It translates to CASSLTADSFNEQFF.

The chain recombines TRBV5-6 with TRBJ2-3; 10 bases map to TRBD2. The CDR3 extends over 17 amino acids. Per the germline V gene, CDR1 is SGHDT and CDR2 is YYEEEE. V was clipped by 4 bases and J by 8 bases; unmatched bases: 16. CDR3 nucleotides: TGTGCCAGCAGCATATACATTAGCGGGGGGCCAGGGAGTACGCAGTATTTT. It codes for CASSIYISGGPGSTQYF.

The genes are TRBV19 and TRBJ1-1; no clear D. This CDR3 is built from 12 residues. V was trimmed by 9 bases and J by 5 bases, leaving 13 bases between them. The germline V gene encodes CDR1 LNHDA and CDR2 SQIVND (reference sequence). This chain's CDR3 is CASTGIRTEAFF. The CDR3 DNA follows: TGTGCCAGCACGGGGATTCGGACTGAAGCTTTCTTT.

The chain joins TRBV27 to TRBJ2-7, with D unresolved. This CDR3 contains 15 residues. The V end lost 4 bases, the J end lost 1 base, and 14 bases lay between the germline ends. The germline CDR1 and CDR2 sequences are MNHEY and SMNVEV (reference sequence). The CDR3 coding sequence is TGTGCCAGCAGTTCAGGTCAATTTGGATCCTACGAGCAGTACTTC. It is translated as CASSSGQFGSYEQYF.

The chain employs TRBV2 and TRBJ2-1, with 12 bases aligning to TRBD1. After removal of 5 bases from V and 4 bases from J, the junction contained 3 bases not matched to a gene. This CDR3 is built from 15 residues. Germline-derived CDR1 and CDR2 are SNHLY and FYNNEI. The CDR3 nucleotides read TGTGCCAGCAGTAGGGACAGGGGGCAGTACAATGAGCAGTTCTTC. It is translated as CASSRDRGQYNEQFF.

The chain joins TRBV5-6 to TRBJ1-2; tentatively, D is TRBD1 (6 bases). The CDR3 consists of 13 residues. Germline CDR1 is SGHDT and CDR2 is YYEEEE. V lost 2 bases, J lost 4 bases, and 9 bases lay in between. CDR3 loop: CASSLAGVYGYTF. The CDR3 coding sequence is TGTGCCAGCAGCTTAGCAGGGGTCTATGGCTACACCTTC.

CDR3 nucleotides: TGTGCCAGCAGCGTTAGAGGGACTAGCACAGATACGCAGTATTTT. Residues: CASSVRGTSTDTQYF. V usage is TRBV9 and J usage is TRBJ2-3; possible D gene TRBD2, 6 bases. The germline gives CDR1 SGDLS, CDR2 YYNGEE. This CDR3 is 15 amino acids long. Trimming pared 2 bases from V and 0 bases from J, leaving 10 bases between.

CDR3 region: CASSYSMASGATGELFF. The DNA of the CDR3 is TGTGCCAGCAGTTACTCGATGGCTAGCGGTGCTACCGGGGAGCTGTTTTTT. The chain recombines TRBV6-2 or TRBV6-3 with TRBJ2-2; 7 positions agree with TRBD2. V dropped 0 bases and J dropped 5; count of bases not matched to a gene: 9. This CDR3 contains 17 residues. Germline V lookup: CDR1 MNHEY, CDR2 SVGEGT.

The genes are TRBV15 and TRBJ1-3, with D unclear. Germline V gives CDR1 LNHNV, CDR2 YYDKDF (reference sequence). This CDR3 is 16 amino acids long. The V end lost 0 bases, the J end lost 0 bases, and 9 bases lay between the germline ends. The CDR3 DNA reads TGTGCCACCAGCAGAGATCTAACAGTCTCTGGAAACACCATATATTTT. This sequence encodes CATSRDLTVSGNTIYF. Full variable domain (remainder filled in from reference TRBV15 and TRBJ1-3): DAMVIQNPRYQVTQFGKPVTLSCSQTLNHNVMYWYQQKSSQAPKLLFHYYDKDFNNEADTPDNFQSRRPNTSFCFLDIRSPGLGDTAMYLCATSRDLTVSGNTIYFGEGSWLTVV.

The chain joins TRBV5-5 to TRBJ1-3; D not certain. Trimming pared 2 bases from V and 0 bases from J, leaving 12 bases between. Germline values: CDR1 SGHKS, CDR2 YYEKEE (reference sequence). The length of the CDR3 is 16 residues. Written as DNA, the CDR3 is TGTGCCAGCAGCTTCGACCCGACAAGCTCTGGAAACACCATATATTTT. Its translation: CASSFDPTSSGNTIYF.

The J gene is TRBJ2-3, the V gene TRBV2; 13 nucleotides align to TRBD2. The germline gives CDR1 SNHLY, CDR2 FYNNEI. CDR3 length: 15 amino acids. V lost 8 bases and J lost 6; bases outside the gene matches: 8. The CDR3 protein is CASLSLAGGLDTQYF. DNA of the CDR3: TGTGCCAGCTTGTCACTAGCGGGGGGGTTGGATACGCAGTATTTT.

V gene TRBV12-3 or TRBV12-4 combines with J gene TRBJ1-6, with D possibly being TRBD1 (6 bases). Deletions cut 3 bases from V and 14 bases from J, with 11 bases between. The CDR3 is made up of 12 amino acids. The CDR3 spells CASSLGGLALHF. CDR3 DNA: TGTGCCAGCAGTTTGGGGGGGCTAGCCCTCCACTTT.

The rearrangement links TRBV6-6 to TRBJ2-1; 9 positions agree with TRBD2. V lost 4 bases and J lost 4; bases outside the gene matches: 2. CDR1 MNHNY and CDR2 SVGAGI come from the germline V gene (reference sequence). This CDR3 is built from 14 residues. This chain's CDR3 is CASSSTSGYNEQFF. The CDR3 DNA follows: TGTGCCAGCAGTTCGACTAGCGGTTACAATGAGCAGTTCTTC.

This chain connects TRBV9 to TRBJ2-7; TRBD2 aligns across 8 bases. J gave up 4 bases and V 2 bases, and 5 bases lay outside the gene matches. The CDR3 contains 14 residues. Looked up from germline, CDR1 is SGDLS and CDR2 is YYNGEE. CDR3 in DNA: TGTGCCAGCAGCGTGGGACTAGAGTTTTACGAGCAGTACTTC. Amino acid sequence: CASSVGLEFYEQYF.